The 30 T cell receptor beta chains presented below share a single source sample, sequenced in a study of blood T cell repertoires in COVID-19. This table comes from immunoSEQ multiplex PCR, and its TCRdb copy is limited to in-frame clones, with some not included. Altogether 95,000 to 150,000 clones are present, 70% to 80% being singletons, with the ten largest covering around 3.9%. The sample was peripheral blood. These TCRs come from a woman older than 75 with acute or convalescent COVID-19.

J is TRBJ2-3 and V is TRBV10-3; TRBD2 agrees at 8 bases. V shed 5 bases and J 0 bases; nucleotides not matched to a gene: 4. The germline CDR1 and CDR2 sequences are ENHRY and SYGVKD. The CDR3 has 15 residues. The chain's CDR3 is CAISSSGASTDTQYF. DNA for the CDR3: TGTGCCATCAGTAGTAGCGGGGCTAGCACAGATACGCAGTATTTT.

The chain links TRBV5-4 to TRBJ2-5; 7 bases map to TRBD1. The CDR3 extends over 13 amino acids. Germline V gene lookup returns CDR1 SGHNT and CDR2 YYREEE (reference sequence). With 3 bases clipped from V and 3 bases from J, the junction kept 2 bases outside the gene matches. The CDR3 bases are TGTGCCAGCAGCTCGGGACAGAAAGAGACCCAGTACTTC. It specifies CASSSGQKETQYF.

This CDR3 is CASSLLPGQNTGELFF. Written as DNA, the CDR3 is TGTGCCAGCAGCCTTCTCCCGGGACAGAACACCGGGGAGCTGTTTTTT. V and J are TRBV7-8 and TRBJ2-2, with D possibly TRBD1 on 6 matching bases. This CDR3 comprises 16 residues. Germline CDR1 SGHVS, CDR2 FQNEAQ. The ends were cut back, 5 bases at V and 1 base at J, with 14 bases in the middle.

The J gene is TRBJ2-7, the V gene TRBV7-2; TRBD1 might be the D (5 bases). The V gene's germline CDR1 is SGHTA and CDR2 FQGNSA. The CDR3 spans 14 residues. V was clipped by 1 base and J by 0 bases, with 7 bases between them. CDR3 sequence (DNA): TGTGCCAGCAGCTTAGACAGGACCTCCTACGAGCAGTACTTC. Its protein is CASSLDRTSYEQYF.

The CDR3 DNA sequence: TGCGCCAGCAGCTTGGCGCTGACTAGCGATTACACCGGGGAGCTGTTTTTT. Translating it yields CASSLALTSDYTGELFF. The rearrangement uses TRBV5-1 and TRBJ2-2; TRBD2 aligns across 8 bases. The V and J ends lost 0 bases and 3 bases, in that order; junction bases with no gene match: 7. Germline values: CDR1 SGHRS, CDR2 YFSETQ. CDR3 length equals 17 residues.

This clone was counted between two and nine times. The CDR3 sequence: CSAIRTGTEKLFF. The CDR3 DNA sequence: TGCAGCGCAATCCGGACAGGGACTGAAAAACTGTTTTTT. V usage is TRBV29-1 and J usage is TRBJ1-4; 8 bases are a match to TRBD1. V shed 7 bases, J shed 7 bases, and the junction held 8 bases outside the gene matches. This CDR3 has 13 amino acids. Germline CDR1 and CDR2: SQVTM and ANQGSEA.

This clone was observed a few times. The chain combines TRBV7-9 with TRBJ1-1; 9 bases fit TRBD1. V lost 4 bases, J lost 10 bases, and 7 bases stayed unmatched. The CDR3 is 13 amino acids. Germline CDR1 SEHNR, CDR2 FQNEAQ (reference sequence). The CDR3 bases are TGTGCCAGCAGCTCCCGGACAGGGGAGGGAGCTTTCTTT. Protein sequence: CASSSRTGEGAFF.

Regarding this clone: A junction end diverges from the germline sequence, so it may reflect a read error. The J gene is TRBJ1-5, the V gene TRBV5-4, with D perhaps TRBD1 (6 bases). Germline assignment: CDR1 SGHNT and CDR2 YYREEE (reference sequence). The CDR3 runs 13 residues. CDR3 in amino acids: CASSHDRSPKSDF. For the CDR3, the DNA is TGTGCCAGCAGTCACGACAGGTCCCCGAAATCGGATTTT.

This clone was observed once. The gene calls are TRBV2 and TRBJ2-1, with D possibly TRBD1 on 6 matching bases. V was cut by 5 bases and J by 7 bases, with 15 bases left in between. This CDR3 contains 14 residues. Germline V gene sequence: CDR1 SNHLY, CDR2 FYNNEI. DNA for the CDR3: TGTGCCAGCAGTCCCCAAGGGGGATGGAATGAGCAGTTCTTC. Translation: CASSPQGGWNEQFF.

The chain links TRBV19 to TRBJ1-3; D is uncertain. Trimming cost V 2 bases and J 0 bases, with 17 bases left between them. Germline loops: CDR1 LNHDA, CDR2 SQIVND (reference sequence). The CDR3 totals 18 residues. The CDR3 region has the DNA TGTGCCAGTAGTATACAGAATAGAGGCTTCCTCTCTGGAAACACCATATATTTT. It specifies CASSIQNRGFLSGNTIYF.

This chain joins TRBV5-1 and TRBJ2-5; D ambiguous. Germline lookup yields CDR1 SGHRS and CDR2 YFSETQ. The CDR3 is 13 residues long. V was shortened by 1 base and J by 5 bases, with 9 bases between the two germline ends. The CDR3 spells CASSLRVTETQYF. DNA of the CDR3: TGCGCCAGCAGCTTGAGAGTAACGGAGACCCAGTACTTC.

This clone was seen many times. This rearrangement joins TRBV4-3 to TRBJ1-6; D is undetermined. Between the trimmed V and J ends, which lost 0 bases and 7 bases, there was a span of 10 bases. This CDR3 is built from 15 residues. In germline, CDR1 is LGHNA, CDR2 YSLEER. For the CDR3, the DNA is TGCGCCAGCAGCCAAGAGTACAGATCGAATTCACCCCTCCACTTT. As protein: CASSQEYRSNSPLHF.

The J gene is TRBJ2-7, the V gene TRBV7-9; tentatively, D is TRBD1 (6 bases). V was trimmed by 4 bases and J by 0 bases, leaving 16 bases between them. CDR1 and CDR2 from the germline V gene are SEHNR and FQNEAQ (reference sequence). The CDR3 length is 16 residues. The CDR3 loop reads CASSSGQSIVSYEQYF. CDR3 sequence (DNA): TGTGCCAGCAGCTCCGGACAGTCCATTGTCTCCTACGAGCAGTACTTC.

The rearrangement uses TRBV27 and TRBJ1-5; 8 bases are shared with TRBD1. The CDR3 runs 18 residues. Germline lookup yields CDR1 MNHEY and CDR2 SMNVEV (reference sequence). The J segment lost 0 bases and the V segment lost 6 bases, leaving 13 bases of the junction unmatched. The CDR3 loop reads CASSLGRRQGNSNQPQHF. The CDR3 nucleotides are TGTGCCAGCAGCTTGGGGCGCCGACAGGGGAATAGCAATCAGCCCCAGCATTTT.

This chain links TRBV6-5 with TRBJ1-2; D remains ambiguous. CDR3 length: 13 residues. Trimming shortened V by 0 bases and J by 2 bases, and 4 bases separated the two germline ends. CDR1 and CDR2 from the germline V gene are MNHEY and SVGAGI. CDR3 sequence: CASSYSRNYGYTF. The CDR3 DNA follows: TGTGCCAGCAGTTACTCGAGGAACTATGGCTACACCTTC.

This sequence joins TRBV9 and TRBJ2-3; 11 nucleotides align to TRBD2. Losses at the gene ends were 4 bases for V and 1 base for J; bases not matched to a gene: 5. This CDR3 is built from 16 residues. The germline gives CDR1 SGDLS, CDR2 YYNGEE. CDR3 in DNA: TGTGCCAGCAGCCTTAGCGGGGGGGAGGGCACAGATACGCAGTATTTT. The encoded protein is CASSLSGGEGTDTQYF.

Written as DNA, the CDR3 is TGTGCCAGCAGTGAATTAGATCAGCCCCAGCATTTT. Translation gives CASSELDQPQHF. The chain employs TRBV25-1 and TRBJ1-5; D ambiguous. This CDR3 is built from 12 residues. Germline assignment: CDR1 MGHDK and CDR2 SYGVNS. V lost 1 base and J lost 5, with 3 bases in between.

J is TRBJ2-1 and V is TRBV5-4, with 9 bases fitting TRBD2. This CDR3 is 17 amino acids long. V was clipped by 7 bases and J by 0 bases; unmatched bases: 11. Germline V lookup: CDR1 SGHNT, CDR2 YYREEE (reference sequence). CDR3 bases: TGTGCCAGCGGAACCTTGACTAGCGGACCCTCCTACAATGAGCAGTTCTTC. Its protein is CASGTLTSGPSYNEQFF.

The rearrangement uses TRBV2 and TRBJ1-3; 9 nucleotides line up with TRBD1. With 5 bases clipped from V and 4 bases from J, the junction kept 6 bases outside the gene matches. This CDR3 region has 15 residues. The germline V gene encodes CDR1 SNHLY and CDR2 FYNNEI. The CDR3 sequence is CASSLQGASGNTIYF. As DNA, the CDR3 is TGTGCCAGCAGTTTACAGGGGGCCTCGGGAAACACCATATATTTT.

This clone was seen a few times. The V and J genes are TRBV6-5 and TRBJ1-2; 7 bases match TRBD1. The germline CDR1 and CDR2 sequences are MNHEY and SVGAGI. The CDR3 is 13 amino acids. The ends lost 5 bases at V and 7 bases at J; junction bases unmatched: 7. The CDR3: CASSPTGVSGYTF. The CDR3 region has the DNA TGTGCCAGCAGTCCCACAGGGGTCAGTGGCTACACCTTC.

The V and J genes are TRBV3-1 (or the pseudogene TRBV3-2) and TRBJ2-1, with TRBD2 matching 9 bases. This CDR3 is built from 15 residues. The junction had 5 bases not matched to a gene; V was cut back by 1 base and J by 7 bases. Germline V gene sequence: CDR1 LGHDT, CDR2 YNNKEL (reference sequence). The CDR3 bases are TGTGCCAGCAGCCAAGGGTTTAGCGGGAGTAATGAGCAGTTCTTC. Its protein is CASSQGFSGSNEQFF.

The CDR3 reads CASTTRDSFGYTF. The CDR3 nucleotides are TGTGCCAGCACTACTCGGGATTCCTTTGGCTACACCTTC. The chain recombines TRBV28 with TRBJ1-2; D call uncertain. V gave up 7 bases and J gave up 7 bases, with 16 bases separating them. Germline loops: CDR1 MDHEN, CDR2 SYDVKM. The CDR3 extends over 13 amino acids.

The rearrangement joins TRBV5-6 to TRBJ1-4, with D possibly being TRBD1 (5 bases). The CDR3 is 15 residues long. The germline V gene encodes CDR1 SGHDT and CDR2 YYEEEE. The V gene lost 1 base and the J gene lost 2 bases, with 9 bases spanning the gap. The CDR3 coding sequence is TGTGCCAGCAGCTTGAACTGGGGCACTAATGAAAAACTGTTTTTT. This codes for CASSLNWGTNEKLFF.

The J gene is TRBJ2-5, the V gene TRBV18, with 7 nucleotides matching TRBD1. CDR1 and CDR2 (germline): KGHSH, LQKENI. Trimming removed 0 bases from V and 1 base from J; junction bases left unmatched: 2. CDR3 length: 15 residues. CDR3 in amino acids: CASSPPPGGQETQYF. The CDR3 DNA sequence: TGTGCCAGCTCACCACCGCCAGGGGGCCAAGAGACCCAGTACTTC. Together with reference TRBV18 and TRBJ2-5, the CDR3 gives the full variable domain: NAGVMQNPRHLVRRRGQEARLRCSPMKGHSHVYWYRQLPEEGLKFMVYLQKENIIDESGMPKERFSAEFPKEGPSILRIQQVVRGDSAAYFCASSPPPGGQETQYFGPGTRLLVL.

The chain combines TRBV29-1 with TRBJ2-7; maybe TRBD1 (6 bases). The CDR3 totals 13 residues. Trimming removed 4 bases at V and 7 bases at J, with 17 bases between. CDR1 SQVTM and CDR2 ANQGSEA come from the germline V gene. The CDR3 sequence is CSVAPLQGLEQYF. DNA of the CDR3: TGCAGCGTTGCCCCTCTACAGGGTTTAGAGCAGTACTTC.

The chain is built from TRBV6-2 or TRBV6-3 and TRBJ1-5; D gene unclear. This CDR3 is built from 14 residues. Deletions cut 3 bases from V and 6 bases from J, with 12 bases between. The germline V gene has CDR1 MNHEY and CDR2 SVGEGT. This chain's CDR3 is CASSYWRDTQPQHF. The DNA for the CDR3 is TGTGCCAGCAGTTATTGGAGGGATACTCAGCCCCAGCATTTT.

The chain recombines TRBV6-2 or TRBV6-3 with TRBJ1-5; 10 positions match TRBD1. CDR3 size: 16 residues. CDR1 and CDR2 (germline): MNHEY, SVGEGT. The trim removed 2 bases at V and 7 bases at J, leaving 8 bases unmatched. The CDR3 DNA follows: TGTGCCAGCAGTTACCTAAGACAGGGGGCGGACCAGCCCCAGCATTTT. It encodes CASSYLRQGADQPQHF.

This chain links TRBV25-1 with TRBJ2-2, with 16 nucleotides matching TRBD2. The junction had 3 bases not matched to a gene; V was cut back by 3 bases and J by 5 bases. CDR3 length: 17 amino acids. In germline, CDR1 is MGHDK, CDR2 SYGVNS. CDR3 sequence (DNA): TGTGCCAGCAGTGAGGGACTAGCGGGAGGGCCTACCGGGGAGCTGTTTTTT. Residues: CASSEGLAGGPTGELFF. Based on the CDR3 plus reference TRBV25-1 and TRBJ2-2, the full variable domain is EADIYQTPRYLVIGTGKKITLECSQTMGHDKMYWYQQDPGMELHLIHYSYGVNSTEKGDLSSESTVSRIRTEHFPLTLESARPSHTSQYLCASSEGLAGGPTGELFFGEGSRLTVL.

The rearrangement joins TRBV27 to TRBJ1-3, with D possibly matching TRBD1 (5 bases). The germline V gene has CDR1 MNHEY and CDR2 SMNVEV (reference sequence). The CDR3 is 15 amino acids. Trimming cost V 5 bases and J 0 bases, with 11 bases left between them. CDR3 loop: CASSMTARSGNTIYF. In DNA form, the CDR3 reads TGTGCCAGCAGTATGACAGCCCGCTCTGGAAACACCATATATTTT.

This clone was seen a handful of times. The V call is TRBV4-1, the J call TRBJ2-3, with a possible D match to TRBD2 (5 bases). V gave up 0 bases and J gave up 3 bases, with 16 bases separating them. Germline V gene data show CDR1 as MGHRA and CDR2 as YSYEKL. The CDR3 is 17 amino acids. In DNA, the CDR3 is TGCGCCAGCAGCCAAGATTCACACGGCGGGTTGACAGATACGCAGTATTTT. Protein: CASSQDSHGGLTDTQYF.